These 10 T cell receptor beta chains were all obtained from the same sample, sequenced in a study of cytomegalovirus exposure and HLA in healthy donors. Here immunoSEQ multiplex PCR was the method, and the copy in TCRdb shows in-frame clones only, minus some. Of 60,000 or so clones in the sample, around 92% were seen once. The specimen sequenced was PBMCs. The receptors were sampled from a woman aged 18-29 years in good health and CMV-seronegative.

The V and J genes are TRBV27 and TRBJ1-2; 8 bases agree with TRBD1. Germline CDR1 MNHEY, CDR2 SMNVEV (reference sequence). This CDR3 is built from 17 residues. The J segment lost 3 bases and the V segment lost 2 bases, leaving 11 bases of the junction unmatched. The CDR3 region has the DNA TGTGCCAGCAGTTTAGCCCCTAGACAGGGGATGTACTATGGCTACACCTTC. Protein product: CASSLAPRQGMYYGYTF.

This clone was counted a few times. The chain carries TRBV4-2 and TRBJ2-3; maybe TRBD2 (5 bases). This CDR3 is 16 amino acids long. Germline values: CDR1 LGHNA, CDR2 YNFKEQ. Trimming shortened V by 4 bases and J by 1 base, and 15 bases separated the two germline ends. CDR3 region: CASSPPRGGGTDTQYF. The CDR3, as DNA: TGTGCCAGCAGCCCCCCCCGCGGAGGAGGCACAGATACGCAGTATTTT.

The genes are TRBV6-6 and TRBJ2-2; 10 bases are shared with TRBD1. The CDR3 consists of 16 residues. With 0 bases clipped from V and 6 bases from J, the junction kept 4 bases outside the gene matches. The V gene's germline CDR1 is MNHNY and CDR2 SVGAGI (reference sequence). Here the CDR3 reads CASSYSGQGRSGELFF. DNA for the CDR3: TGTGCCAGCAGTTACTCGGGACAGGGGAGGTCCGGGGAGCTGTTTTTT.

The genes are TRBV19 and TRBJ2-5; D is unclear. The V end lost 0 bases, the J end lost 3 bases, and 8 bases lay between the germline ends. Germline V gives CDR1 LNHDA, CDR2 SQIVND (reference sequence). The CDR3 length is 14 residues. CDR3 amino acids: CASSIDTTKETQYF. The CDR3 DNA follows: TGTGCCAGTAGTATAGACACTACTAAAGAGACCCAGTACTTC.

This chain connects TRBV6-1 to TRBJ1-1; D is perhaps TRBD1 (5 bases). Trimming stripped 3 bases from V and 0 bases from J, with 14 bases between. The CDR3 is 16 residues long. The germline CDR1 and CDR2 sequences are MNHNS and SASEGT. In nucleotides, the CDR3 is TGTGCCAGCAGTGACGGACGGGGGTCCTTGAACACTGAAGCTTTCTTT. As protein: CASSDGRGSLNTEAFF.

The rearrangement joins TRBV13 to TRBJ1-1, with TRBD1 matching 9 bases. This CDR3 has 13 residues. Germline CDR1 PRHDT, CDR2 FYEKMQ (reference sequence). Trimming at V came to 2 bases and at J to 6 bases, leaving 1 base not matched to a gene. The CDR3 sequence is CASSLRQGAEAFF. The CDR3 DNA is TGTGCCAGCAGCTTAAGACAGGGGGCTGAAGCTTTCTTT.

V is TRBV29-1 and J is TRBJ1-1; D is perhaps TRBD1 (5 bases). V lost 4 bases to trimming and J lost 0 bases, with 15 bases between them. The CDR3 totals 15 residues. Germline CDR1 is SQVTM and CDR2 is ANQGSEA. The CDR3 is CSVVRGSGVNTEAFF. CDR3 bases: TGCAGCGTTGTAAGGGGATCTGGAGTGAACACTGAAGCTTTCTTT.

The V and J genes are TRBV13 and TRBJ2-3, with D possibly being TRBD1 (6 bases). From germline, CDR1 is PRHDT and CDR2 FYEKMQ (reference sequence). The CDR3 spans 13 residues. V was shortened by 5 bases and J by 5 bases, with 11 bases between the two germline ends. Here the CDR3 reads CASSPQGKDTQYF. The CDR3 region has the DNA TGTGCCAGCAGCCCCCAGGGGAAAGATACGCAGTATTTT.

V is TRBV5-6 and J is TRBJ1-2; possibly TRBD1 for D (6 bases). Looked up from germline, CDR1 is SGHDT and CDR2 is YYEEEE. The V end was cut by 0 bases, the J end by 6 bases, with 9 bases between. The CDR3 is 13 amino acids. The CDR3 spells CASSLDRVDGYTF. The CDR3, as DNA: TGTGCCAGCAGCTTGGACAGGGTGGATGGCTACACCTTC.

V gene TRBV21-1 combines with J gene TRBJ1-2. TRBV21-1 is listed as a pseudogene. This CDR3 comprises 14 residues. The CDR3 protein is CASSKGEGNYGYTF. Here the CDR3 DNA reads TGTGCCAGCAGCAAAGGGGAGGGGAACTATGGCTACACCTTC.